Below are 16 T cell receptor beta chains sequenced from a single sample in a study of diagnostic markers for celiac disease. TCRdb reprocessed the reads, keeping one entry per CDR3 protein, no DNA. The repertoire table contains 350 to 450 distinct CDR3 sequences. Sequenced: either unsorted cells or a sorted T cell fraction (not recorded which). The receptors come from a human donor.

This rearrangement joins TRBV6-5 to TRBJ1-1; TCRdb's assignment of TRBD1 cannot be checked, as there is no DNA. There are 15 residues in the CDR3. CDR1 MNHEY and CDR2 SVGAGI come from the germline V gene. The CDR3 spells CASSPSRGRVTEAFF.

This clonotype is called medium-sized (0.01 to 0.1%) based on its frequency. The V call is TRBV28, the J call TRBJ2-7; as DNA is missing, the TRBD2 call by TCRdb cannot be tested. The CDR3 extends over 13 amino acids. Germline V gene sequence: CDR1 MDHEN, CDR2 SYDVKM. CDR3 residues: CAARTSGIHEQYF.

The CDR3 reads CASSQGGRNTEAFF. The rearrangement links TRBV5-1 to TRBJ1-1; the TCRdb D gene call, TRBD1, has no DNA to confirm it. This CDR3 is 14 amino acids long. The V gene's germline CDR1 is SGHRS and CDR2 YFSETQ.

Measured by frequency, this clonotype is large. This sequence joins TRBV7-9 and TRBJ1-2; TCRdb outputs TRBD1, but without DNA this stays unchecked. The CDR3 is 16 residues long. Germline CDR1 SEHNR, CDR2 FQNEAQ (reference sequence). The CDR3 spells CASSLDPGRGNYGYTF. The variable domain in full, completed from reference TRBV7-9 and TRBJ1-2, reads DTGVSQNPRHKITKRGQNVTFRCDPISEHNRLYWYRQTLGQGPEFLTYFQNEAQLEKSRLLSDRFSAERPKGSFSTLEIQRTEQGDSAMYLCASSLDPGRGNYGYTFGSGTRLTVV.

This rearrangement joins TRBV20-1 to TRBJ2-3; the TCRdb call, TRBD1, lacks DNA for checking. Germline loops: CDR1 DFQATT, CDR2 SNEGSKA (reference sequence). CDR3 length equals 13 residues. The CDR3 here is CSARDELGATQYF.

The chain couples TRBV7-9 to TRBJ1-1. The CDR3 loop spans 12 amino acids. Germline V gene data show CDR1 as SEHNR and CDR2 as FQNEAQ (reference sequence). This chain's CDR3 is CASSLQNTEAFF.

The chain recombines TRBV4-2 with TRBJ2-1; there is no DNA to check the TCRdb D call of TRBD2. Germline V gene data show CDR1 as LGHNA and CDR2 as YNFKEQ. This CDR3 is 17 amino acids long. The CDR3 region is CASSQDTSGRGGNEQFF.

The V call is TRBV18, the J call TRBJ2-7; there is no DNA to check the TCRdb D call of TRBD2. Germline V lookup: CDR1 KGHSH, CDR2 LQKENI. CDR3 size: 15 residues. CDR3 in amino acids: CSSSPPRASSYEQYF.

This clonotype shows up as large by frequency. The rearrangement joins TRBV20-1 to TRBJ2-7. Germline V CDR1 and CDR2: DFQATT, SNEGSKA (reference sequence). This CDR3 contains 11 residues. This chain's CDR3 is CSAGRAYEQYF.

This clonotype is classed as large (0.1 to 1%) by frequency. This chain connects TRBV7-2 to TRBJ1-1; the TCRdb call, TRBD1, lacks DNA for checking. Per germline, CDR1 SGHTA and CDR2 FQGNSA. This CDR3 comprises 14 residues. The CDR3 sequence is CASSLQGSGTEAFF.

Considering frequency, this clonotype is hyperexpanded. The genes are TRBV27 and TRBJ2-5; TCRdb's D gene call, TRBD2, goes unchecked for lack of DNA. This CDR3 has 13 amino acids. The germline V gene has CDR1 MNHEY and CDR2 SMNVEV (reference sequence). The CDR3 protein is CASRRDNQETQYF.

CDR3 loop: CASSLQGYGYTF. The V gene is TRBV7-2, the J gene TRBJ1-2; TCRdb picks TRBD1, but there is no DNA to check that call. In germline, CDR1 is SGHTA, CDR2 FQGNSA. This CDR3 has 12 residues.

The rearrangement uses TRBV6-1 and TRBJ1-2; with no DNA, the TCRdb D assignment of TRBD1 cannot be verified. Germline V gene data show CDR1 as MNHNS and CDR2 as SASEGT. The CDR3 runs to 13 residues. The CDR3 loop reads CASSDREGYGYTF.

The chain couples TRBV18 to TRBJ1-4. The CDR3 consists of 15 residues. Germline CDR1 KGHSH, CDR2 LQKENI. CDR3 residues: CASSRSDPTNEKLFF.

The rearrangement links TRBV6-5 to TRBJ2-1; TCRdb's D call, TRBD2, is unchecked because there is no DNA. This CDR3 spans 14 amino acids. The germline V gene encodes CDR1 MNHEY and CDR2 SVGAGI. The CDR3 sequence: CASSPLAGEDEQFF.

This chain joins TRBV7-2 and TRBJ2-1. CDR1 SGHTA and CDR2 FQGNSA come from the germline V gene. The length of the CDR3 is 14 residues. CDR3 sequence: CASSLGGTFREQFF. Together with reference TRBV7-2 and TRBJ2-1, the CDR3 gives the full variable domain: GAGVSQSPSNKVTEKGKDVELRCDPISGHTALYWYRQSLGQGLEFLIYFQGNSAPDKSGLPSDRFSAERTGGSVSTLTIQRTQQEDSAVYLCASSLGGTFREQFFGPGTRLTVL.